This is a list of T cell receptor beta chains from one sample in a study of CD8 T cells in ankylosing spondylitis. TCRdb ran MiXCR on the 5' RACE reads and lists one entry per CDR3 protein. Seen here are over 700,000 distinct CDR3 sequences, 15% to 20% observed once, and the top ten hold 15% to 20%. The sequencing sample was made of blood, either unsorted or a sorted T cell fraction (not recorded which). The receptors here all came from a male donor with ankylosing spondylitis. CDR3s include the opening cysteine and the closing phenylalanine or tryptophan. The D gene is left open where the match is weak. The size of a clone is reported for some rows only, either as once, few or many, or as a class for expanded clones.

clone_size j_call v_call d_call cdr3_nt cdr3_aa
- TRBJ1-5 TRBV20-1 - TGCAGTTCCTCAGGGAGGGGAGATCAGCCCCAGCATTTT CSSSGRGDQPQHF
- TRBJ2-1 TRBV20-1 TRBD1 TGCAGTGCTAGATATACCGGGACAGGGCGTTACAATGAGCAGTTCTTC CSARYTGTGRYNEQFF
- TRBJ2-1 TRBV29-1 - TGCAGCGTAGCCAACAATGAGCAGTTCTTC CSVANNEQFF
few TRBJ2-1 TRBV6-2/TRBV6-3 - TGTGCCAGCAGTGCTGCGTACAATGAGCAGTTCTTC CASSAAYNEQFF
few TRBJ2-1 TRBV28 TRBD1 TGTGCCAGCAGTTTCAGGGACAGGGGGCCCTACAATGAGCAGTTCTTC CASSFRDRGPYNEQFF
- TRBJ2-4 TRBV6-5 TRBD1 TGTGCCAGCAGTTACGTTGGGGCAGGGGGCGCCAAAAACATTCAGTACTTC CASSYVGAGGAKNIQYF
- TRBJ2-1 TRBV5-4 - TGTGCCAGCAGCTCAACCCGTGGCCAGCTCAATGAGCAGTTCTTC CASSSTRGQLNEQFF
few TRBJ1-2 TRBV12-3/TRBV12-4 TRBD1 TGTGCCAGCAGTTCATCGCCGGGACAGGATAACTATGGCTACACCTTC CASSSSPGQDNYGYTF
few TRBJ2-7 TRBV27 TRBD2 TGTGCCAGCAGTTTGCATAGCGGGAGGGCCGACGAGCAGTACTTC CASSLHSGRADEQYF
- TRBJ1-6 TRBV5-1 - TGCGCCAGCAGAGAGGAACACTATAATTCACCCCTCCACTTT CASREEHYNSPLHF
- TRBJ2-1 TRBV20-1 TRBD1 TGCAGTGCTAGAGATCGTGGACAGGTGGGCAATGAGCAGTTCTTC CSARDRGQVGNEQFF
few TRBJ2-2 TRBV10-3 - TGTGCCATCAGTGAGTCTGCAACGAACACCGGGGAGCTGTTTTTT CAISESATNTGELFF
- TRBJ2-7 TRBV7-3 - TGTGCCAGCAGCTCCTTACAGCAGTACTTC CASSSLQQYF
- TRBJ2-3 TRBV12-3/TRBV12-4 - TGTGCCAGCAGTTTAGGAAGCGCTAAGGGGACGCAGTATTTT CASSLGSAKGTQYF
many TRBJ2-7 TRBV12-3/TRBV12-4 - TGTGCCAGCAGTCGCGGGGCGGGAAGCTACGAGCAGTACTTC CASSRGAGSYEQYF